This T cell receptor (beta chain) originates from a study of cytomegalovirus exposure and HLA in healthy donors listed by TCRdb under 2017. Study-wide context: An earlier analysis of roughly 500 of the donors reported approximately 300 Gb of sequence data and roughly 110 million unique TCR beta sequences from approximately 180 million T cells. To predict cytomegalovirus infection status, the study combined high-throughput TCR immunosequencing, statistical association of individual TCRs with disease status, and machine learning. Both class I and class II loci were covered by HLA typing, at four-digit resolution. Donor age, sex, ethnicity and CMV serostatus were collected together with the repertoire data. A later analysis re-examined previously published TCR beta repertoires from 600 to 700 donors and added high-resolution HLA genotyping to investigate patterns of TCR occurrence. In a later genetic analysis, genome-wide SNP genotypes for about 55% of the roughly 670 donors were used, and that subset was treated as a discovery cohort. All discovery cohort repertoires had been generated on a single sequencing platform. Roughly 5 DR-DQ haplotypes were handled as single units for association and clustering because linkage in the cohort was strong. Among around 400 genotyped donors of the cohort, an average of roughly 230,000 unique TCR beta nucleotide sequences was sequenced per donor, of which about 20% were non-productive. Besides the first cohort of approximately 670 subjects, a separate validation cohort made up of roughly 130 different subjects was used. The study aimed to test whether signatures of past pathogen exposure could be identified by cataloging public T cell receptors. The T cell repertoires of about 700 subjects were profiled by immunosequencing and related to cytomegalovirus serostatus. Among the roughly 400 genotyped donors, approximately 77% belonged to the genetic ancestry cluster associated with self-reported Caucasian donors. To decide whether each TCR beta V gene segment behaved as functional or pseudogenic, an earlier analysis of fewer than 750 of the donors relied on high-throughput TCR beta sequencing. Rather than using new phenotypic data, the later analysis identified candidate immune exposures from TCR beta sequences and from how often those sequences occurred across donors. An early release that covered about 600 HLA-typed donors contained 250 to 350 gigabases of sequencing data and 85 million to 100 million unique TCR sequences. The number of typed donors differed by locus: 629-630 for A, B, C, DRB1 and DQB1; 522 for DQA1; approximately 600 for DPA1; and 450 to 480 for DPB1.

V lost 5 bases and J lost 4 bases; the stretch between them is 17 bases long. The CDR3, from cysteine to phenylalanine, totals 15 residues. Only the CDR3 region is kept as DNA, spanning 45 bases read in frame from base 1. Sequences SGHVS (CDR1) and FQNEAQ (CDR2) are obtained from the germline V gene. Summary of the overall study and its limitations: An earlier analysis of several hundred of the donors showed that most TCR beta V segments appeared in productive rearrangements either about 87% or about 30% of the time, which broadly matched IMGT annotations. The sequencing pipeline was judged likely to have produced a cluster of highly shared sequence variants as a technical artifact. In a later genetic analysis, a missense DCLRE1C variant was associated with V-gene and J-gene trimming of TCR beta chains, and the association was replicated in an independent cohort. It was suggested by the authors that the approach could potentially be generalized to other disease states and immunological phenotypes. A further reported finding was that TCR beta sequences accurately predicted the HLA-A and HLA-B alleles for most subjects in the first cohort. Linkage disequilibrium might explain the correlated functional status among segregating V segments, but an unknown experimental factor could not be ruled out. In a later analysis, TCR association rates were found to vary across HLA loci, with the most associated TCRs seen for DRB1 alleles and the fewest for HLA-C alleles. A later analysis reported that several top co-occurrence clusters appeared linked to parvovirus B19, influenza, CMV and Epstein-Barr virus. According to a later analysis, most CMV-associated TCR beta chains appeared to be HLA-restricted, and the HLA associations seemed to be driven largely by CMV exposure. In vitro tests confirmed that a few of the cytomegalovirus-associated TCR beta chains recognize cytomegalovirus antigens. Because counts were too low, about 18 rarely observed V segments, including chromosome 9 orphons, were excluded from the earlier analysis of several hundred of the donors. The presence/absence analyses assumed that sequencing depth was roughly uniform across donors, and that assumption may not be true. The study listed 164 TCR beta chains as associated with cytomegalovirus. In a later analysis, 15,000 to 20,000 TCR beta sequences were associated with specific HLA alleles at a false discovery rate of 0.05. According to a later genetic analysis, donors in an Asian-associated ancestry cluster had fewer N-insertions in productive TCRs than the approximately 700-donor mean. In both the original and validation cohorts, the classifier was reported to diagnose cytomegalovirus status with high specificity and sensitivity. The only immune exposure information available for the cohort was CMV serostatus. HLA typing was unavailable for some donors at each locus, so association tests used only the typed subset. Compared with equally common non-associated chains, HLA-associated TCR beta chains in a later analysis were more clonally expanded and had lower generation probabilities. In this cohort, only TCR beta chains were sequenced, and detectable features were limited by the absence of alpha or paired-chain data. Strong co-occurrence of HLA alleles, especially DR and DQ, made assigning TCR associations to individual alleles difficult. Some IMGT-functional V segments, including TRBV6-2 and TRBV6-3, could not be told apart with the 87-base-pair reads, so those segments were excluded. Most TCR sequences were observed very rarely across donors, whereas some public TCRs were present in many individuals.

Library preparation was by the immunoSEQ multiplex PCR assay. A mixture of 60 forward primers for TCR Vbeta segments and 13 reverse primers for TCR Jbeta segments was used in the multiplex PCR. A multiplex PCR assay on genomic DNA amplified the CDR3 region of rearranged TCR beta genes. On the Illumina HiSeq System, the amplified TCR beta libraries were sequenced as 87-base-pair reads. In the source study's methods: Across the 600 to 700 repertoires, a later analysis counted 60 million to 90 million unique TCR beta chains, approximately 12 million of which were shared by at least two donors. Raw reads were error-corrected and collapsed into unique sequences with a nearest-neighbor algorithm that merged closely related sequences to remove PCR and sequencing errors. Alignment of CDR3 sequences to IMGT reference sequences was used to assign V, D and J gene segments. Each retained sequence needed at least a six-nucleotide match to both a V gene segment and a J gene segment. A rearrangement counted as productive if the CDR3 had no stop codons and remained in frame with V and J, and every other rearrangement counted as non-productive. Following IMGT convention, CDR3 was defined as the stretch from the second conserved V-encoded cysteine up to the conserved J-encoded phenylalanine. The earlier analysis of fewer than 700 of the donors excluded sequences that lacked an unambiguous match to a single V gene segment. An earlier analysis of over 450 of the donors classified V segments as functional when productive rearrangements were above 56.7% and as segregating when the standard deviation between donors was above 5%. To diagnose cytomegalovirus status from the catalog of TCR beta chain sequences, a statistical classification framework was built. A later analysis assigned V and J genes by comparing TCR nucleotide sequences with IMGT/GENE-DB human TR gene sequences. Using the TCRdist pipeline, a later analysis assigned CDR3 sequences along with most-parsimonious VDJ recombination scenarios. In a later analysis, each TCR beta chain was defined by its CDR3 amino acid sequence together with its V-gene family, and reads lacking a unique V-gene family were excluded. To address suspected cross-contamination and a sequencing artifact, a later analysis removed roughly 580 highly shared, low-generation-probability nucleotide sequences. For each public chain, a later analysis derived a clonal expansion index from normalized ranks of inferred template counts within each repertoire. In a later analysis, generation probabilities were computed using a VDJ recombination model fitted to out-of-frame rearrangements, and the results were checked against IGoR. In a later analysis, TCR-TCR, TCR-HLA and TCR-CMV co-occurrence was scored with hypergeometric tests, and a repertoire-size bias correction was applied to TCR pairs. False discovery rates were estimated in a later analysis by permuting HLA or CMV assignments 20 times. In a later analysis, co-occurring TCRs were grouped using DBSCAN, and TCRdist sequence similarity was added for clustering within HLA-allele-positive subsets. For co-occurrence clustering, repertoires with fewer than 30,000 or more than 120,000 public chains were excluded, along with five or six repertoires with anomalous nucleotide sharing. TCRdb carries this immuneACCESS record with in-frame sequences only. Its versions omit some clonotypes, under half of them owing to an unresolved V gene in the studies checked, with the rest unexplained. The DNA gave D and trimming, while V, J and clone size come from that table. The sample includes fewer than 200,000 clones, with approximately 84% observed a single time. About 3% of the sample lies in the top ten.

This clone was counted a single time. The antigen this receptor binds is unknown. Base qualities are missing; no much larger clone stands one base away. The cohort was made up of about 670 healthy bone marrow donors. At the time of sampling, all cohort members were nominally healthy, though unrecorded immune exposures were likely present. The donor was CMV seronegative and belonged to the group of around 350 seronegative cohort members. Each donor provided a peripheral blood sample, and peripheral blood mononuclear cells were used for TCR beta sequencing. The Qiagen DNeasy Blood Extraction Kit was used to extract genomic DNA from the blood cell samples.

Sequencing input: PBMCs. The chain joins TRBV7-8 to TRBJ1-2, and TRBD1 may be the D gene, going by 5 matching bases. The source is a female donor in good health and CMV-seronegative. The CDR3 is CASSRQLGPGYGYTF. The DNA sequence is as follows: TGTGCCAGCAGCCGACAGCTCGGACCGGGCTATGGCTACACCTTC.